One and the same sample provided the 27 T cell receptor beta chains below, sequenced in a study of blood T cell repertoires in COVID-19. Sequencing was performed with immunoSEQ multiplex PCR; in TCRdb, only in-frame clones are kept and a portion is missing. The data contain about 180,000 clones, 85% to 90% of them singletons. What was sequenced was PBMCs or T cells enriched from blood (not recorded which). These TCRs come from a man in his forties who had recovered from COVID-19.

In DNA, the CDR3 is TGCGCCAGCCATTATTCCACGGGCACTGAAGCTTTCTTT. As protein: CASHYSTGTEAFF. V and J are TRBV5-1 and TRBJ1-1, with no clear D. The CDR3 totals 13 residues. The germline V and J ends were trimmed by 7 bases and 4 bases, with 14 bases remaining between them. The germline gives CDR1 SGHRS, CDR2 YFSETQ.

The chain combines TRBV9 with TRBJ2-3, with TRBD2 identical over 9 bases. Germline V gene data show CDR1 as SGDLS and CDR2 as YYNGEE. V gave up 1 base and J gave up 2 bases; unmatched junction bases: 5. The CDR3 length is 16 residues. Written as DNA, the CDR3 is TGTGCCAGCAGCGTAAGTCTAGCGGGATACACAGATACGCAGTATTTT. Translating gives CASSVSLAGYTDTQYF.

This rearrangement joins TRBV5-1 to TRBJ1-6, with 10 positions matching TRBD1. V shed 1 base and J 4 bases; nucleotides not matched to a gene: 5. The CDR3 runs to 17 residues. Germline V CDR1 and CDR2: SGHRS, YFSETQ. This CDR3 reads CASSLFGQGGYNSPLHF. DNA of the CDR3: TGCGCCAGCAGCTTGTTCGGACAGGGGGGGTATAATTCACCCCTCCACTTT.

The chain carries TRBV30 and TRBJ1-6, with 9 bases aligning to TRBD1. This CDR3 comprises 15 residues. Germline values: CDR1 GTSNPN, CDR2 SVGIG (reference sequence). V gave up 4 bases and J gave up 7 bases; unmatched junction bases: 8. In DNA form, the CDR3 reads TGTGCCTGGATTTACCGGGACAGGGCCAATTCACCCCTCCACTTT. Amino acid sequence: CAWIYRDRANSPLHF.

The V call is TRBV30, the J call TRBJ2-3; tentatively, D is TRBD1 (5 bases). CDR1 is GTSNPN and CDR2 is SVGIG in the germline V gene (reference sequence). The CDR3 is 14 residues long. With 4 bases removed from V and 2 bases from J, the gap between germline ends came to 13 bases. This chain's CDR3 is CAWNLVQATDTQYF. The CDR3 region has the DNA TGTGCCTGGAATTTGGTACAGGCCACAGATACGCAGTATTTT.

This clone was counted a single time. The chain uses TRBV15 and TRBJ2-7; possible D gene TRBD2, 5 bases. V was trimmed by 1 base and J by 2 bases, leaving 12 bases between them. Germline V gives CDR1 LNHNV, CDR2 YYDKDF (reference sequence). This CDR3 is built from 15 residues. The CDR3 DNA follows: TGTGCCACCAGCAGAGCCTTGGAGGCCACCTACGAGCAGTACTTC. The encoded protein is CATSRALEATYEQYF.

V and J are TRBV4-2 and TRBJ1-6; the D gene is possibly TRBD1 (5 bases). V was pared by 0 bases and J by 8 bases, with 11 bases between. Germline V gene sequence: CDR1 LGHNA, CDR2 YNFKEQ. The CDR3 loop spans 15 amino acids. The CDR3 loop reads CASSQEGRVDSPLHF. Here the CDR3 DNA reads TGTGCCAGCAGCCAAGAAGGCAGGGTCGATTCACCCCTCCACTTT.

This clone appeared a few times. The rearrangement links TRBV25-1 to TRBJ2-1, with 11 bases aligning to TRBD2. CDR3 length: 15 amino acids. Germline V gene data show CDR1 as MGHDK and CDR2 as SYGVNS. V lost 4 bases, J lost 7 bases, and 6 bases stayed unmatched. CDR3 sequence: CASSGTSGRLNEQFF. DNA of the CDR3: TGTGCCAGCAGTGGAACTAGCGGGAGATTAAATGAGCAGTTCTTC.

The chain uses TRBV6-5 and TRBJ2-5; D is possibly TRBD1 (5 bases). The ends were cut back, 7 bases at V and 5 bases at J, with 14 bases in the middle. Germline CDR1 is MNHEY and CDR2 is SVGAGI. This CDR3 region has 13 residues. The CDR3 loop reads CASTPPGLETQYF. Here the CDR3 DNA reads TGTGCCAGCACCCCCCCAGGGTTGGAGACCCAGTACTTC.

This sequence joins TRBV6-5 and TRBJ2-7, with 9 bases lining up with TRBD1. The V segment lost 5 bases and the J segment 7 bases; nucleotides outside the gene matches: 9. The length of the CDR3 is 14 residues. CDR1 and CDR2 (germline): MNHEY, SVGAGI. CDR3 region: CASSPQGAHWEQYF. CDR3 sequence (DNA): TGTGCCAGCAGTCCACAGGGGGCGCATTGGGAGCAGTACTTC.

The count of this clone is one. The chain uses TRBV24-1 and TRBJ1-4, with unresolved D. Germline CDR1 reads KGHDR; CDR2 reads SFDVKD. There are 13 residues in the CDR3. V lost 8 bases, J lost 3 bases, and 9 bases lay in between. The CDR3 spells CATTSGANEKLFF. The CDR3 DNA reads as TGTGCCACCACCTCAGGCGCTAATGAAAAACTGTTTTTT.

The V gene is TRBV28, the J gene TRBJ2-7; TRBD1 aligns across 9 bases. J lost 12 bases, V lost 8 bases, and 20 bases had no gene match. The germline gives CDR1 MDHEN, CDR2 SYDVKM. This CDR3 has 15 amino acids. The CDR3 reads CASSYFTDRGLTLYF. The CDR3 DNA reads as TGTGCCAGCTCCTATTTTACGGACAGGGGTCTAACACTGTACTTC.

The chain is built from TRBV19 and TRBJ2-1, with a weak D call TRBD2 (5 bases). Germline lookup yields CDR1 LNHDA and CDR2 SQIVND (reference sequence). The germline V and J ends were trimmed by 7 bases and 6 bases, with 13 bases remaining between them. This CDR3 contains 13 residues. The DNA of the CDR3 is TGTGCCAGTACGGATAGACGGGGCAATGAGCAGTTCTTC. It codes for CASTDRRGNEQFF.

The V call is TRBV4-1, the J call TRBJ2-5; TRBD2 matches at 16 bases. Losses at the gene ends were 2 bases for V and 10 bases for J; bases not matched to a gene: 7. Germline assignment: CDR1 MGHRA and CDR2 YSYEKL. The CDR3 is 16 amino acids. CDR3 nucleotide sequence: TGCGCCAGCAGCCAACGTATGGGACTAGCGGGAGGGGACCAGTACTTC. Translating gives CASSQRMGLAGGDQYF.

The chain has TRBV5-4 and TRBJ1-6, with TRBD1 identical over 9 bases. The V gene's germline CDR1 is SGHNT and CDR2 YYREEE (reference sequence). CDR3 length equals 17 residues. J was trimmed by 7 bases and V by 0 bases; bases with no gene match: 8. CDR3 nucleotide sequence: TGTGCCAGCAGCTTGGAAAACCCGGGACAGGGAAATTCACCCCTCCACTTT. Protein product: CASSLENPGQGNSPLHF. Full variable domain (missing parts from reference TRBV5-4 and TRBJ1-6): ETGVTQSPTHLIKTRGQQVTLRCSSQSGHNTVSWYQQALGQGPQFIFQYYREEENGRGNFPPRFSGLQFPNYSSELNVNALELDDSALYLCASSLENPGQGNSPLHFGNGTRLTVT.

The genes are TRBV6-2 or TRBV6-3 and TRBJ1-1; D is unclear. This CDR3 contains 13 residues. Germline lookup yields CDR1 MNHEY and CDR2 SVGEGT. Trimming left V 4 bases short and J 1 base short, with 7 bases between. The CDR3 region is CASSWSGNTEAFF. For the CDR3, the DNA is TGTGCCAGCAGTTGGTCAGGGAACACTGAAGCTTTCTTT.

Here the CDR3 DNA reads TGCGCCAGCAGCTTGGAGGGCCAGGACTATCAGCCCCAGCATTTT. It encodes CASSLEGQDYQPQHF. The chain uses TRBV5-1 and TRBJ1-5; D is unresolved. The germline V gene has CDR1 SGHRS and CDR2 YFSETQ. The V gene lost 0 bases and the J gene lost 5 bases, with 12 bases spanning the gap. CDR3 length equals 15 residues.

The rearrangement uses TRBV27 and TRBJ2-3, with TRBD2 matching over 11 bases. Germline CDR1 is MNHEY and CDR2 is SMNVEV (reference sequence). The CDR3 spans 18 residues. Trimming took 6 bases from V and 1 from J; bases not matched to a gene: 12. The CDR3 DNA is TGTGCCAGCAGCCGGGGGCGTCTACTAGCGGGAGGCACAGATACGCAGTATTTT. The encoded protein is CASSRGRLLAGGTDTQYF.

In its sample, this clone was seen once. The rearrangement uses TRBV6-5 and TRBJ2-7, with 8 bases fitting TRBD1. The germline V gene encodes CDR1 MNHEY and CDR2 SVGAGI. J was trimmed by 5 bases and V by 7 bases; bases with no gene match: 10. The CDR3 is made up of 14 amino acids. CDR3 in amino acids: CASTAGQESHEQYF. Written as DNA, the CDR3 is TGTGCCAGCACTGCGGGACAGGAGTCTCACGAGCAGTACTTC.

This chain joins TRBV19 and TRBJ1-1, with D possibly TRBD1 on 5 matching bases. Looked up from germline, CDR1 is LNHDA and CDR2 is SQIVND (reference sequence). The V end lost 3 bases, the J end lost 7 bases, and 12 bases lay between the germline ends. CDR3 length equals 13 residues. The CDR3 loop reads CASSIGGAVEAFF. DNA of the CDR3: TGTGCCAGTAGTATTGGAGGGGCGGTTGAAGCTTTCTTT.

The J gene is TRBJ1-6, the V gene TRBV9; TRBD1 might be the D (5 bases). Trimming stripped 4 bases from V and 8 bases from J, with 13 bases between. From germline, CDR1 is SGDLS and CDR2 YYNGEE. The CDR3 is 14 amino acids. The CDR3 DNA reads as TGTGCCAGCAGCTCGGGGGAGGTACATTCACCCCTCCACTTT. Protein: CASSSGEVHSPLHF.

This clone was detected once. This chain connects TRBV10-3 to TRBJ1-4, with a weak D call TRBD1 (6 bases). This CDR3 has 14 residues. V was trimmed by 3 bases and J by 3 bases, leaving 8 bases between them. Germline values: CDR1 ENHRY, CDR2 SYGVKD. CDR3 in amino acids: CAISEQGPNEKLFF. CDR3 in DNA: TGTGCCATCAGTGAACAGGGTCCTAATGAAAAACTGTTTTTT.

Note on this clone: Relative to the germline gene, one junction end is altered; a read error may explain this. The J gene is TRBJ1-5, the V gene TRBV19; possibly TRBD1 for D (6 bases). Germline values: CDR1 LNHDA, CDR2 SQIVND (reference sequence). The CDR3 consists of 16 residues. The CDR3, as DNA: TGTGCCAGCAGTACCCCTCCCACAGGGTTCTATCAGCCCCAGCATTTT. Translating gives CASSTPPTGFYQPQHF.

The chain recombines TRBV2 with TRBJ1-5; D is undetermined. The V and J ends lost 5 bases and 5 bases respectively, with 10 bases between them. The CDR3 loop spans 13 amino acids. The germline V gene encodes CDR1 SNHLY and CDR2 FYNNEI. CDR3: CASSLSGDQPQHF. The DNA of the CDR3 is TGTGCCAGCAGTCTATCGGGTGATCAGCCCCAGCATTTT.

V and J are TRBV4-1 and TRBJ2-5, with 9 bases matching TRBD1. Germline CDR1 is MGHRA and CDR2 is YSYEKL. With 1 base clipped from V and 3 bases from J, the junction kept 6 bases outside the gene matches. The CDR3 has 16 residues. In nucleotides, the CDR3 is TGCGCCAGCAGCCAAGTCACACAGGGGGCAAAAGAGACCCAGTACTTC. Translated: CASSQVTQGAKETQYF.

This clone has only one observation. The CDR3 loop reads CASSPPTGSEANTEAFF. CDR3 DNA: TGTGCCAGCAGTCCCCCAACGGGCTCGGAGGCGAACACTGAAGCTTTCTTT. The V call is TRBV28, the J call TRBJ1-1; unclear D gene. V was pared by 5 bases and J by 1 base, with 20 bases between. Germline V lookup: CDR1 MDHEN, CDR2 SYDVKM. The CDR3 extends over 17 amino acids.

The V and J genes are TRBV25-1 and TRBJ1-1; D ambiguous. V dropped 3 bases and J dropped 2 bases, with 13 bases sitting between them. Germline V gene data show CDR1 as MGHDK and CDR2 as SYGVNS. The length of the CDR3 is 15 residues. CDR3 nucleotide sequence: TGTGCCAGCAGTGATCATAATAGCGTTAACACTGAAGCTTTCTTT. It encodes CASSDHNSVNTEAFF. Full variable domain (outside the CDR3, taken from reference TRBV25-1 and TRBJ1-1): EADIYQTPRYLVIGTGKKITLECSQTMGHDKMYWYQQDPGMELHLIHYSYGVNSTEKGDLSSESTVSRIRTEHFPLTLESARPSHTSQYLCASSDHNSVNTEAFFGQGTRLTVV.